This paragraph covers one TCR beta chain sequence. Its specific antigen is unknown. Base qualities are not recorded, but no much larger clone differs from it by a single base. Libraries were made using the immunoSEQ multiplex PCR assay. For the multiplex PCR, a mixture combining 60 forward primers for TCR Vbeta segments and 13 reverse primers for TCR Jbeta segments was used. Amplification of the CDR3 region of rearranged TCR beta genes was performed with a multiplex PCR assay on genomic DNA. Amplified TCR beta libraries were sequenced as 87-base-pair reads on the Illumina HiSeq System. The study's processing was this. A later analysis counted approximately 76 million unique TCR beta chains across the 666 repertoires, and roughly 10 million of these chains were shared by at least two donors. Raw reads were error-corrected and collapsed into unique sequences by a nearest-neighbor algorithm in which closely related sequences were merged to remove PCR and sequencing errors. CDR3 sequences were aligned to IMGT reference sequences to assign V, D and J gene segments. For a sequence to be retained, a match of at least six nucleotides to both a V gene segment and a J gene segment was required. Rearrangements were called productive when the CDR3 lacked stop codons and stayed in frame with V and J; all others were non-productive. CDR3 was defined by IMGT convention, running from the second conserved V-encoded cysteine to the conserved J-encoded phenylalanine. The earlier analysis of 450 to 750 of the donors excluded any sequence lacking an unambiguous match to a single V gene segment. An earlier analysis of several hundred of the donors called V segments functional above 56.7% productive rearrangements and segregating when the between-donor standard deviation exceeded 5%. A statistical classification framework was built for diagnosing cytomegalovirus status from the catalog of TCR beta chain sequences. A later analysis assigned V and J genes by comparing TCR nucleotide sequences with IMGT/GENE-DB human TR gene sequences. In a later analysis, CDR3 sequences and most-parsimonious VDJ recombination scenarios were assigned using the TCRdist pipeline. In a later analysis, each TCR beta chain was defined by its CDR3 amino acid sequence together with its V-gene family, and reads without a unique V-gene family were excluded. In a later analysis, approximately 640 highly shared, low-generation-probability nucleotide sequences were removed to address suspected cross-contamination and a sequencing artifact. In a later analysis, a clonal expansion index for each public chain was calculated from normalized within-repertoire ranks of inferred template counts. In a later analysis, generation probabilities were computed with a VDJ recombination model fitted to out-of-frame rearrangements, and the resulting probabilities were checked against IGoR. Hypergeometric tests were used in a later analysis to score TCR-TCR, TCR-HLA and TCR-CMV co-occurrence, with a repertoire-size bias correction applied to the TCR pairs. To estimate false discovery rates, a later analysis permuted the HLA or CMV assignments 20 times. A later analysis grouped co-occurring TCRs with DBSCAN, adding TCRdist sequence similarity when clustering within HLA-allele-positive subsets. Co-occurrence clustering excluded repertoires with fewer than 30,000 or more than 120,000 public chains, plus five with anomalous nucleotide sharing. TCRdb obtained this table from immuneACCESS and retained in-frame rearrangements with V and J assigned. These tables miss some clones; where compared with another copy, unresolved V genes account for less than half of the shortfall, and the remainder is unexplained. D and trimming were read from the DNA, whereas the V and J calls and clone size are those reported in that table. The sample includes about 200,000 clones, with about 89% observed a single time. 1% to 1.5% of the sample is held by the ten biggest clonotypes.

The sample comes from a study of cytomegalovirus exposure and HLA in healthy donors listed by TCRdb under 2017. Broadly, across the study: In an earlier analysis of some 550 of the donors, 276 Gb of sequence data and some 120 million unique TCR beta sequences from about 190 million T cells were reported. Around 330 gigabases of sequencing data and roughly 80 million unique TCR sequences made up an early release that covered several hundred HLA-typed donors. Of the 398 genotyped donors, about 80% fell in the genetic ancestry cluster associated with self-reported Caucasian donors. The study aimed to test whether cataloging public T cell receptors could reveal signatures of past pathogen exposure. The study used immunosequencing to profile the T cell repertoires of some 600 subjects and linked those repertoires to cytomegalovirus serostatus. In addition to the first cohort of roughly 670 subjects, a separate validation cohort of over 90 different subjects was used. To predict cytomegalovirus infection status, the study brought together high-throughput TCR immunosequencing, statistical association of individual TCRs with disease status, and machine learning. To study patterns of TCR occurrence, a later analysis re-analyzed previously published TCR beta repertoires from 666 donors and added high-resolution HLA genotyping. In the later analysis, no new phenotypic data were used to find candidate immune exposures; instead, reliance was placed on TCR beta sequences and their occurrence across donors. In an earlier analysis of 550 to 700 of the donors, high-throughput TCR beta sequencing was used to judge whether each TCR beta V gene segment behaved as functional or pseudogenic. Donor age, sex, ethnicity and CMV serostatus were compiled alongside the repertoire data. A later genetic analysis used genome-wide SNP genotypes for about 65% of the roughly 670 donors, treating that subset as a discovery cohort. All discovery cohort repertoires had been generated using a single sequencing platform. Both class I and class II loci were covered by HLA typing, at four-digit resolution. Typing coverage differed by locus: A, B, C, DRB1 and DQB1 were typed in roughly 620-630 donors, DQA1 in 500 to 550, DPA1 in 600 to 610, and DPB1 in roughly 450. Because of strong linkage in the cohort, a few DR-DQ haplotypes were treated as single units for association and clustering. Among some 410 genotyped donors of the cohort, an average of roughly 230,000 unique TCR beta nucleotide sequences was sequenced per donor, of which approximately 18% were non-productive.

Results the study describes overall, beyond this receptor: Across donors, most TCR sequences were observed very rarely, whereas some public TCRs were present in many individuals. A later analysis associated 16,951 TCR beta sequences with specific HLA alleles at a false discovery rate of 0.05. Correlated functional status among segregating V segments might be attributable to linkage disequilibrium, but an unknown experimental factor could not be ruled out. A group of highly shared sequence variants was considered likely to be a technical artifact of the sequencing pipeline. Compared with equally common non-associated chains, HLA-associated TCR beta chains in a later analysis were more clonally expanded and had lower generation probabilities. When HLA alleles, especially DR and DQ, strongly co-occurred, attributing TCR associations to individual alleles was difficult. According to a later analysis, TCR association rates differed among HLA loci, with DRB1 alleles showing the most associated TCRs and HLA-C alleles showing the fewest. Only TCR beta chains were sequenced in this cohort, and the absence of alpha or paired-chain data limited detectable features. The earlier analysis of 587 of the donors excluded some 16 rarely observed V segments, including chromosome 9 orphons, because counts were too low. Immune exposure information for the cohort was limited to CMV serostatus. The study listed 150 to 200 TCR beta chains as associated with cytomegalovirus. A further reported finding was that TCR beta sequences accurately predicted the HLA-A and HLA-B alleles for most subjects in the first cohort. In a later analysis, several top co-occurrence clusters were reported to appear linked to parvovirus B19, influenza, CMV and Epstein-Barr virus. According to a later genetic analysis, donors in an Asian-associated ancestry cluster had fewer N-insertions in productive TCRs than the roughly 670-donor mean. It was suggested by the authors that the approach could potentially be generalized to other disease states and immunological phenotypes. Because HLA typing was missing for some donors at each locus, association tests included only the typed subset. In vitro tests confirmed that a few of the cytomegalovirus-associated TCR beta chains recognize cytomegalovirus antigens. The presence/absence analyses assumed that sequencing depth was roughly uniform across donors, and that assumption may not be true. In both the original and validation cohorts, the classifier was reported to diagnose cytomegalovirus status with high specificity and sensitivity. An association between a missense DCLRE1C variant and V-gene and J-gene trimming of TCR beta chains was found in a later genetic analysis and replicated in an independent cohort. A later analysis found that most CMV-associated TCR beta chains appeared HLA-restricted, with HLA associations seemingly driven largely by CMV exposure. In an earlier analysis of approximately 600 of the donors, most TCR beta V segments were observed in productive rearrangements about 90% or about 30% of the time, broadly matching IMGT annotations.

The cohort consisted of 600 to 750 healthy bone marrow donors. Cohort members were all nominally healthy when sampled, although unrecorded immune exposures were likely present. The donor tested CMV seronegative, placing the donor among the 350 or so seronegative members of the cohort. Every donor gave a peripheral blood sample, and the peripheral blood mononuclear cells from that sample were used for TCR beta sequencing. The Qiagen DNeasy Blood Extraction Kit was used to extract genomic DNA from the blood cell samples. The sequenced material came from PBMCs. This clonotype originated in a man aged 25 to 40 in good health and CMV-seronegative.

The CDR3 protein: CASSYGTGSTDTQYF. The bases read TGTGCCAGCAGCTACGGGACAGGGAGCACAGATACGCAGTATTTT. The sequence is built from TRBV2 and TRBJ2-3, with TRBD1 matching 9 junction bases. Looking up the germline V gene yields CDR1 SNHLY and CDR2 FYNNEI. Spanning cysteine to phenylalanine, the CDR3 consists of 15 amino acids. Of the read, only the CDR3 DNA is kept; its 45 bases are in frame from base 1. Trimmed from V: 6 bases; trimmed from J: 0 bases; junction bases lacking a gene match: 4.